These T cell receptor beta chains were read from a single sample in a study of graft-versus-host responses after intestinal transplantation. Data came from immunoSEQ multiplex PCR; TCRdb stores just in-frame clones and leaves some out. Counted here are under 85,000 clones, 90% occurring once; the ten biggest clones make up roughly 1.3%. Their recognized antigens are unknown. The input for sequencing was unstimulated CD8+ T cells sorted from spleen or lymph node cells, taken before intestinal transplant. Every receptor here comes from a human donor who received an intestinal transplant. Each CDR3 is given with its conserved first and last residue. The D gene is left open where the match is weak. Clone size is shown for a subset of rows, as once, few, many or a class of expanded clone.

CDR3	DNA	size	D	V	J
CASSLLGPNEAQYF	TGTGCCAGCAGCTTGCTTGGCCCTAACGAGGCCCAGTACTTC	once	.	TRBV7-9	TRBJ2-5
CASGYEDTEAFF	TGTGCTAGTGGTTACGAGGACACTGAAGCTTTCTTT	.	.	TRBV12-5	TRBJ1-1
CASRRTTGDYGYTF	TGTGCCAGCAGACGGACCACAGGGGACTATGGCTACACCTTC	.	TRBD1	TRBV9	TRBJ1-2
CASTDRDNYGYTF	TGTGCCAGCACGGACAGGGACAACTATGGCTACACCTTC	.	TRBD1	TRBV9	TRBJ1-2
CASEKQGRPYEQYF	TGCGCCAGCGAAAAACAGGGGCGCCCCTACGAGCAGTACTTC	.	TRBD1	TRBV23-1	TRBJ2-7
CASSAQSGTAAYEQYF	TGTGCCAGCAGCGCCCAATCCGGGACAGCCGCCTACGAGCAGTACTTC	.	TRBD1	TRBV9	TRBJ2-7
CATESSYNSPLHF	TGTGCCACGGAGAGCTCCTATAATTCACCCCTCCACTTT	.	.	TRBV15	TRBJ1-6
CASSWGGLKELFF	TGTGCCAGCAGCTGGGGGGGGCTAAAAGAACTGTTTTTT	few	.	TRBV5-6	TRBJ1-4
CASSVDSANTEAFF	TGTGCCAGCAGTGTTGACAGCGCGAACACTGAAGCTTTCTTT	.	.	TRBV6-4	TRBJ1-1
CASSVGYNQPQHF	TGTGCCAGCAGCGTAGGTTACAATCAGCCCCAGCATTTT	once	.	TRBV9	TRBJ1-5
CASRGGWGVNGYTF	TGTGCCAGCAGGGGGGGGTGGGGGGTTAATGGCTACACCTTC	.	.	TRBV27	TRBJ1-2
CASSPDGDRGNYEQFF	TGTGCCAGCAGCCCAGATGGGGACAGGGGTAATTATGAGCAGTTCTTC	.	TRBD1	TRBV9	TRBJ2-1
CASSLGASGSTDTQYF	TGTGCCAGCAGCTTAGGAGCTAGCGGTAGCACAGATACGCAGTATTTT	.	TRBD2	TRBV11-2	TRBJ2-3
CASSEATGTEAFF	TGTGCCAGCAGTGAAGCAACGGGGACTGAAGCTTTCTTT	.	.	TRBV5-5	TRBJ1-1
CASKVGGNQPQHF	TGTGCCAGTAAGGTAGGGGGCAATCAGCCCCAGCATTTT	.	.	TRBV19	TRBJ1-5
CASSYAAGSLTDTQYF	TGTGCCAGCAGTTACGCGGCGGGGAGCTTAACAGATACGCAGTATTTT	.	.	TRBV6-6	TRBJ2-3
CSVDWDSYGYTF	TGCAGCGTTGATTGGGACAGCTATGGCTACACCTTC	few	TRBD1	TRBV29-1	TRBJ1-2
CAIGTGGPYEQYF	TGTGCCATCGGGACAGGGGGGCCCTACGAGCAGTACTTC	.	TRBD1	TRBV6-1	TRBJ2-7
CASTLGGEQYF	TGTGCCAGCACCCTGGGGGGCGAGCAGTACTTC	.	.	TRBV6-1	TRBJ2-7
CASSLYSALQETQYF	TGCGCCAGCAGCTTGTACAGTGCCCTTCAAGAGACCCAGTACTTC	once	.	TRBV5-1	TRBJ2-5
CASSQFAGSNEQYF	TGCGCCAGCAGCCAATTTGCAGGGTCCAACGAGCAGTACTTC	once	.	TRBV4-1	TRBJ2-7
CASSSPSGETPDGQFF	TGTGCCAGCAGCTCCCCTAGCGGGGAGACTCCCGACGGGCAGTTCTTC	.	TRBD2	TRBV5-4	TRBJ2-1
CARGATLKYEQYF	TGTGCCAGAGGGGCCACGCTAAAATACGAGCAGTACTTC	.	.	TRBV27	TRBJ2-7
CASSLSPTVQETQYF	TGTGCCAGCAGTCTATCCCCGACAGTCCAAGAGACCCAGTACTTC	.	.	TRBV6-5	TRBJ2-5